The 14 T cell receptor beta chains below all came from one sample that was sequenced in a study of beta chain features in type 1 diabetes. Reverse transcribing all isolated RNA meant expressed TCRB transcripts were sequenced. The data were produced by immunoSEQ multiplex PCR, yet TCRdb's version contains in-frame clones alone and is incomplete. The sample lists more than 150,000 clones; around 13% were seen once. The material sequenced was central memory CD4+ T cells from blood. Every receptor here comes from a woman aged 18-29 years in good health.

The sample holds a few counts of this clone. The V and J genes are TRBV28 and TRBJ1-5, with D unclear. The CDR3 runs 15 residues. V lost 5 bases and J 2 bases, leaving 13 bases between the germline ends. Germline CDR1 is MDHEN and CDR2 is SYDVKM. The CDR3 nucleotides are TGTGCCAGCAGTCCCCGAGGGCGAGGCAATCAGCCCCAGCATTTT. It is translated as CASSPRGRGNQPQHF.

Details on this clone: Compared with germline, one end of the junction differs, possibly owing to a read error. The chain carries TRBV14 and TRBJ2-7; possibly TRBD1 for D (6 bases). The CDR3 extends over 15 amino acids. The germline V gene encodes CDR1 SGHDN and CDR2 FVKESK. The CDR3 sequence: CASSPALRQANGRDF. The CDR3 DNA reads as TGTGCCAGCAGCCCGGCTCTAAGACAGGCTAACGGTAGGGACTTC. Based on the CDR3 plus reference TRBV14 and TRBJ2-7, the full variable domain is EAGVTQFPSHSVIEKGQTVTLRCDPISGHDNLYWYRRVMGKEIKFLLHFVKESKQDESGMPNNRFLAERTGGTYSTLKVQPAELEDSGVYFCASSPALRQANGRDFGPGTRLTVT.

This clone was recorded a few times. The chain employs TRBV10-3 and TRBJ2-1; 7 positions match TRBD1. CDR1 and CDR2 (germline): ENHRY, SYGVKD. The CDR3 has 14 residues. The V gene end was trimmed by 6 bases and the J gene end by 2 bases; junction bases not matched to a gene: 4. The CDR3 spells CAIRGDSTYNEQFF. CDR3 nucleotides: TGTGCCATCAGGGGGGACAGCACCTACAATGAGCAGTTCTTC.

The V and J genes are TRBV28 and TRBJ2-7, with D perhaps TRBD2 (5 bases). In germline, CDR1 is MDHEN, CDR2 SYDVKM. The CDR3 spans 15 residues. The ends were cut back, 5 bases at V and 0 bases at J, with 14 bases in the middle. The DNA for the CDR3 is TGTGCCAGCAGTGGGTACGGGATCCCCTCCTACGAGCAGTACTTC. Translation gives CASSGYGIPSYEQYF.

This clone was seen a few times. The chain joins TRBV5-1 to TRBJ2-1, with D uncertain. Germline lookup yields CDR1 SGHRS and CDR2 YFSETQ. Trimming shortened V by 0 bases and J by 4 bases, and 14 bases separated the two germline ends. This CDR3 contains 16 residues. The CDR3 DNA reads as TGCGCCAGCAGCTTGGACTACGGTCAGCTTTACAATGAGCAGTTCTTC. Translating gives CASSLDYGQLYNEQFF.

The chain carries TRBV2 and TRBJ2-5; 12 bases agree with TRBD1. Trimming at V came to 8 bases and at J to 5 bases, leaving 6 bases not matched to a gene. The CDR3 spans 14 residues. Germline assignment: CDR1 SNHLY and CDR2 FYNNEI. This CDR3 reads CASGGQGARETQYF. CDR3 nucleotides: TGTGCCAGCGGGGGACAGGGGGCGCGGGAGACCCAGTACTTC.

This chain uses TRBV7-2 with TRBJ1-2; D remains unclear. In germline, CDR1 is SGHTA, CDR2 FQGNSA. V lost 5 bases, J lost 6 bases, and 13 bases lay in between. The CDR3 contains 13 residues. The CDR3 reads CASSPVMLNGYTF. CDR3 nucleotide sequence: TGTGCCAGCAGCCCGGTGATGCTGAATGGCTACACCTTC.

The V gene is TRBV28, the J gene TRBJ2-1; 7 nucleotides match TRBD1. V shed 5 bases and J 1 base; nucleotides not matched to a gene: 8. Germline V gene data show CDR1 as MDHEN and CDR2 as SYDVKM. This CDR3 is 16 amino acids long. In DNA form, the CDR3 reads TGTGCCAGCAGTAGGGGCGGACAGGTATCCTACAATGAGCAGTTCTTC. Translating gives CASSRGGQVSYNEQFF.

This clone was found a few times. This rearrangement joins TRBV6-5 to TRBJ2-7; D is ambiguous. Trimming cost V 4 bases and J 0 bases, with 7 bases left between them. Germline CDR1 is MNHEY and CDR2 is SVGAGI. The CDR3 is 13 residues long. CDR3 loop: CASSSSSSYEQYF. As DNA, the CDR3 is TGTGCCAGCAGTTCATCCAGCTCCTACGAGCAGTACTTC.

This clone occurred a few times. V gene TRBV11-2 combines with J gene TRBJ1-2, with D unclear. This CDR3 is 12 amino acids long. Germline CDR1 and CDR2: SGHAT and FQNNGV. With 1 base removed from V and 7 bases from J, the gap between germline ends came to 7 bases. The CDR3 loop reads CASSLGSRGYTF. The CDR3 DNA reads as TGTGCCAGCAGCTTAGGCAGTCGTGGCTACACCTTC. The entire variable domain, with the rest obtained from reference TRBV11-2 and TRBJ1-2, is as follows: EAGVAQSPRYKIIEKRQSVAFWCNPISGHATLYWYQQILGQGPKLLIQFQNNGVVDDSQLPKDRFSAERLKGVDSTLKIQPAKLEDSAVYLCASSLGSRGYTFGSGTRLTVV.

The table lists this clone with a few counts. The identical CDR3 is also encoded by other nucleotide sequences in the sample. V is TRBV9 and J is TRBJ1-2; 9 bases line up with TRBD1. Looked up from germline, CDR1 is SGDLS and CDR2 is YYNGEE. This CDR3 is 13 amino acids long. Trimming removed 2 bases from V and 4 bases from J; junction bases left unmatched: 0. The CDR3 DNA reads as TGTGCCAGCAGCGTGGACAGGGGCTATGGCTACACCTTC. Translation: CASSVDRGYGYTF.

This clone was counted a few times. The rearrangement links TRBV27 to TRBJ1-2; D may be TRBD1 (6 bases). V was pared by 3 bases and J by 0 bases, with 8 bases between. The germline V gene has CDR1 MNHEY and CDR2 SMNVEV (reference sequence). CDR3 length: 14 amino acids. The CDR3 loop is CASSFRTANYGYTF. The CDR3 region has the DNA TGTGCCAGCAGTTTCAGGACAGCTAACTATGGCTACACCTTC.

This clone occurred a few times. This rearrangement joins TRBV7-2 to TRBJ2-1; 8 bases line up with TRBD2. V dropped 5 bases and J dropped 8; count of bases not matched to a gene: 8. Germline V CDR1 and CDR2: SGHTA, FQGNSA. This CDR3 comprises 14 residues. Here the CDR3 reads CASSRQRELYEQFF. CDR3 nucleotide sequence: TGTGCCAGCAGCCGCCAGCGGGAGTTGTATGAGCAGTTCTTC.

The rearrangement uses TRBV19 and TRBJ2-3; 9 nucleotides agree with TRBD2. J lost 6 bases, V lost 3 bases, and 10 bases had no gene match. Germline V gives CDR1 LNHDA, CDR2 SQIVND (reference sequence). CDR3 length: 16 residues. CDR3 residues: CASSIASGKGVDTQYF. The CDR3 DNA sequence: TGTGCCAGTAGTATCGCTAGCGGGAAGGGTGTGGATACGCAGTATTTT.